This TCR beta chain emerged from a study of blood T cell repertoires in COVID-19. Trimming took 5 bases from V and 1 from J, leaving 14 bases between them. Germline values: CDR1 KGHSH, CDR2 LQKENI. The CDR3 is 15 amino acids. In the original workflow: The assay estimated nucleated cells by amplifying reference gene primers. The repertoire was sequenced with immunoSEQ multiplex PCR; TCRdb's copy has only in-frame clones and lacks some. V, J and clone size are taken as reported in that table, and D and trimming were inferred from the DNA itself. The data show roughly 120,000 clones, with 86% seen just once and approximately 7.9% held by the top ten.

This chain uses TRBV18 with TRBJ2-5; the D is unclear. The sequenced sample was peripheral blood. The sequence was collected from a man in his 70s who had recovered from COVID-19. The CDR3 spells CASSFLADLQETQYF. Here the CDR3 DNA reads TGTGCCAGCTCATTCTTAGCAGACCTCCAAGAGACCCAGTACTTC.